A selection of T cell receptor beta chains follows, all from one sample in a study of follicular helper T cells after annual influenza vaccination. Generated by immunoSEQ multiplex PCR, the TCRdb table keeps only in-frame clones and is missing some. The sample holds about 9,800 clones, around four fifths seen once. The sample here was CXCR5- memory CD4+ T cells sorted from blood, taken 7 days after influenza vaccination. These receptors were taken from an adult who received the influenza vaccine. Both conserved end residues are part of each CDR3. A D gene is named only where the DNA matches it firmly. Rows give clone size only sometimes, using once, few, many, or a class for an expanded clone.

D gene: TRBD2
clone size: -
V gene: TRBV4-1
J gene: TRBJ2-2
CDR3 length: 18
CDR3 protein: CASSHHGLAGAGGGELFF
CDR3 DNA: TGCGCCAGCAGCCATCATGGACTAGCGGGGGCCGGCGGCGGGGAGCTGTTTTTT

D gene: -
clone size: -
V gene: TRBV4-3
J gene: TRBJ1-6
CDR3 length: 16
CDR3 protein: CASSQDYGGSRSPLHF
CDR3 DNA: TGCGCCAGCAGCCAAGATTACGGGGGCTCTAGGTCACCCCTCCACTTT

D gene: -
clone size: -
V gene: TRBV27
J gene: TRBJ1-1
CDR3 length: 16
CDR3 protein: CASSLIGGPRNTEAFF
CDR3 DNA: TGTGCCAGCAGTTTGATTGGGGGTCCCAGGAACACTGAAGCTTTCTTT

D gene: TRBD1
clone size: -
V gene: TRBV4-3
J gene: TRBJ2-2
CDR3 length: 17
CDR3 protein: CASSQGPRQGLSGELFF
CDR3 DNA: TGCGCCAGCAGCCAAGGTCCGCGACAGGGGCTTTCCGGGGAGCTGTTTTTT

D gene: -
clone size: -
V gene: TRBV27
J gene: TRBJ2-5
CDR3 length: 14
CDR3 protein: CASSSSGSRETQYF
CDR3 DNA: TGTGCCAGCAGTTCCTCGGGCTCCCGGGAGACCCAGTACTTC

D gene: TRBD1
clone size: few
V gene: TRBV4-1
J gene: TRBJ2-7
CDR3 length: 15
CDR3 protein: CASSQHRDRGDEQYF
CDR3 DNA: TGCGCCAGCAGCCAGCACCGGGACAGGGGTGACGAGCAGTACTTC

D gene: -
clone size: -
V gene: TRBV4-2
J gene: TRBJ1-5
CDR3 length: 14
CDR3 protein: CASSQDMRDQPQHF
CDR3 DNA: TGTGCCAGCAGCCAAGATATGAGGGATCAGCCCCAGCATTTT

D gene: -
clone size: -
V gene: TRBV4-1
J gene: TRBJ2-4
CDR3 length: 15
CDR3 protein: CASSQNPLTKNIQYF
CDR3 DNA: TGCGCCAGCAGCCAAAACCCCCTAACCAAAAACATTCAGTACTTC

D gene: -
clone size: -
V gene: TRBV27
J gene: TRBJ1-1
CDR3 length: 15
CDR3 protein: CASSFSSTGNTEAFF
CDR3 DNA: TGTGCCAGCAGTTTTTCTTCTACAGGGAACACTGAAGCTTTCTTT

D gene: -
clone size: -
V gene: TRBV18
J gene: TRBJ1-1
CDR3 length: 14
CDR3 protein: CASSRRTPLREAFF
CDR3 DNA: TGTGCCAGCTCACGACGGACACCCCTAAGGGAAGCTTTCTTT

D gene: -
clone size: -
V gene: TRBV4-1
J gene: TRBJ1-3
CDR3 length: 13
CDR3 protein: CASSRPDRNTIYF
CDR3 DNA: TGCGCCAGCAGCCGACCGGATAGAAACACCATATATTTT

D gene: TRBD1
clone size: few
V gene: TRBV19
J gene: TRBJ2-1
CDR3 length: 18
CDR3 protein: CASTPGTGMVGSYNEQFF
CDR3 DNA: TGTGCCAGTACCCCGGGGACAGGGATGGTAGGGTCCTACAATGAGCAGTTCTTC

D gene: -
clone size: -
V gene: TRBV6-6
J gene: TRBJ1-1
CDR3 length: 15
CDR3 protein: CASSYSQDGNTEAFF
CDR3 DNA: TGTGCCAGCAGTTACTCCCAGGACGGTAACACTGAAGCTTTCTTT

D gene: TRBD1
clone size: -
V gene: TRBV6-5
J gene: TRBJ1-2
CDR3 length: 16
CDR3 protein: CASSYGSRTGVYGYTF
CDR3 DNA: TGTGCCAGCAGTTACGGGTCTAGGACAGGGGTTTATGGCTACACCTTC

D gene: -
clone size: -
V gene: TRBV5-4
J gene: TRBJ1-2
CDR3 length: 15
CDR3 protein: CASSLVSDSGYGYTF
CDR3 DNA: TGTGCCAGCAGCTTGGTCTCAGATTCAGGCTATGGCTACACCTTC

D gene: -
clone size: -
V gene: TRBV4-3
J gene: TRBJ2-2
CDR3 length: 16
CDR3 protein: CASSQVSAANTGELFF
CDR3 DNA: TGCGCCAGCAGCCAAGTTTCAGCCGCGAACACCGGGGAGCTGTTTTTT

D gene: -
clone size: few
V gene: TRBV7-2
J gene: TRBJ1-2
CDR3 length: 16
CDR3 protein: CASSPSVGGYTYGYTF
CDR3 DNA: TGTGCCAGCAGCCCCTCCGTAGGAGGTTATACTTATGGCTACACCTTC

D gene: -
clone size: once
V gene: TRBV21-1
J gene: TRBJ2-5
CDR3 length: 18
CDR3 protein: CASSAYGLAGEGWETQYF
CDR3 DNA: TGTGCCAGCAGCGCGTACGGACTAGCGGGGGAAGGATGGGAGACCCAGTACTTC

D gene: TRBD2
clone size: -
V gene: TRBV4-1
J gene: TRBJ2-3
CDR3 length: 16
CDR3 protein: CASSSLAGVGTDTQYF
CDR3 DNA: TGCGCCAGCAGCTCACTAGCGGGGGTAGGCACAGATACGCAGTATTTT

D gene: -
clone size: -
V gene: TRBV5-4
J gene: TRBJ1-1
CDR3 length: 16
CDR3 protein: CASSDWGRRFSTEAFF
CDR3 DNA: TGTGCCAGCAGCGATTGGGGGCGGAGGTTCAGCACTGAAGCTTTCTTT

D gene: TRBD1
clone size: once
V gene: TRBV7-9
J gene: TRBJ2-3
CDR3 length: 17
CDR3 protein: CASSEGQGALDTDTQYF
CDR3 DNA: TGTGCCAGCAGCGAAGGGCAGGGGGCCTTGGACACAGATACGCAGTATTTT

D gene: TRBD2
clone size: -
V gene: TRBV5-1
J gene: TRBJ2-1
CDR3 length: 15
CDR3 protein: CASSSTGTSSNEQFF
CDR3 DNA: TGCGCCAGCAGCTCAACCGGGACTAGCTCCAATGAGCAGTTCTTC

D gene: TRBD1
clone size: -
V gene: TRBV5-1
J gene: TRBJ1-1
CDR3 length: 13
CDR3 protein: CASSDRVNAEAFF
CDR3 DNA: TGCGCCAGCAGTGACAGGGTAAACGCTGAAGCTTTCTTT

D gene: -
clone size: few
V gene: TRBV2
J gene: TRBJ1-2
CDR3 length: 13
CDR3 protein: CASRADSGYGYTF
CDR3 DNA: TGTGCCAGCAGAGCTGACAGTGGCTATGGCTACACCTTC

D gene: -
clone size: -
V gene: TRBV6-5
J gene: TRBJ2-5
CDR3 length: 15
CDR3 protein: CASSYSGAVQETQYF
CDR3 DNA: TGTGCCAGCAGTTACTCGGGAGCGGTACAAGAGACCCAGTACTTC

D gene: -
clone size: few
V gene: TRBV27
J gene: TRBJ1-1
CDR3 length: 11
CDR3 protein: CASSLRGRAFF
CDR3 DNA: TGTGCCAGCAGTTTACGGGGAAGGGCTTTCTTT

D gene: TRBD1
clone size: -
V gene: TRBV29-1
J gene: TRBJ2-1
CDR3 length: 11
CDR3 protein: CSVEVGQGMFF
CDR3 DNA: TGCAGCGTTGAAGTGGGACAGGGGATGTTCTTC

D gene: TRBD1
clone size: few
V gene: TRBV5-1
J gene: TRBJ1-6
CDR3 length: 14
CDR3 protein: CASSQDRPNSPLHF
CDR3 DNA: TGCGCCAGCAGCCAGGACAGGCCTAATTCACCCCTCCACTTT

D gene: TRBD1
clone size: -
V gene: TRBV7-6
J gene: TRBJ1-3
CDR3 length: 15
CDR3 protein: CASSLGQLSGNTIYF
CDR3 DNA: TGTGCCAGCAGCTTGGGACAGCTCTCTGGAAACACCATATATTTT

D gene: -
clone size: -
V gene: TRBV7-2
J gene: TRBJ2-1
CDR3 length: 12
CDR3 protein: CASGPSYNEQFF
CDR3 DNA: TGTGCCAGCGGACCCTCCTACAATGAGCAGTTCTTC

D gene: TRBD1
clone size: -
V gene: TRBV19
J gene: TRBJ1-4
CDR3 length: 17
CDR3 protein: CASSSGQGVETNEKLFF
CDR3 DNA: TGTGCCAGTAGTTCCGGACAGGGGGTTGAAACTAATGAAAAACTGTTTTTT

D gene: -
clone size: -
V gene: TRBV7-9
J gene: TRBJ1-3
CDR3 length: 14
CDR3 protein: CASREAGAGNTIYF
CDR3 DNA: TGTGCCTCTAGAGAGGCGGGAGCTGGAAACACCATATATTTT

D gene: -
clone size: -
V gene: TRBV7-2
J gene: TRBJ1-1
CDR3 length: 14
CDR3 protein: CASSLVPENTEAFF
CDR3 DNA: TGTGCCAGCAGCTTAGTCCCGGAGAACACTGAAGCTTTCTTT

D gene: TRBD1
clone size: -
V gene: TRBV19
J gene: TRBJ1-1
CDR3 length: 11
CDR3 protein: CASTGTATLLF
CDR3 DNA: TGTGCCAGTACCGGGACAGCGACCCTTCTCTTT

D gene: -
clone size: -
V gene: TRBV5-1
J gene: TRBJ2-3
CDR3 length: 14
CDR3 protein: CASSSGTPTDTQYF
CDR3 DNA: TGCGCCAGCAGCTCCGGGACTCCTACAGATACGCAGTATTTT

D gene: TRBD1
clone size: -
V gene: TRBV5-6
J gene: TRBJ1-3
CDR3 length: 15
CDR3 protein: CASSFNRGRGNTIYF
CDR3 DNA: TGTGCCAGCAGCTTTAACAGGGGGAGGGGAAACACCATATATTTT

D gene: -
clone size: -
V gene: TRBV10-3
J gene: TRBJ2-5
CDR3 length: 14
CDR3 protein: CAISVNSYQETQYF
CDR3 DNA: TGTGCCATCAGTGTTAACAGCTACCAAGAGACCCAGTACTTC

D gene: TRBD1
clone size: -
V gene: TRBV5-1
J gene: TRBJ2-1
CDR3 length: 16
CDR3 protein: CASSLGDRGIYNEQFF
CDR3 DNA: TGCGCCAGCAGCTTGGGGGACAGGGGGATCTACAATGAGCAGTTCTTC